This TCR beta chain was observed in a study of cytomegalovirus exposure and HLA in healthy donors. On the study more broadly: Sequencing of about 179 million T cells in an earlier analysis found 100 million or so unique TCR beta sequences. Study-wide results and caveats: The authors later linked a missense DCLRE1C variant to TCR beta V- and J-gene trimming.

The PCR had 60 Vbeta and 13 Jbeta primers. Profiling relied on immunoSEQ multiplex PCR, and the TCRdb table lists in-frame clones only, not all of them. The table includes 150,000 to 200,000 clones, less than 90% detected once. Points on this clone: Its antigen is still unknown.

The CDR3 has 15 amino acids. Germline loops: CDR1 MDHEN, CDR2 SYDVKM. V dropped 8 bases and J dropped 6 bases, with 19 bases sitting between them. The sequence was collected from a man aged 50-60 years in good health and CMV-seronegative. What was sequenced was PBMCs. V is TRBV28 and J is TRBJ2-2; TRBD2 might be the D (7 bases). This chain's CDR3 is CASLRWGGLAGELFF. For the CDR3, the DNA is TGTGCCAGCCTGCGTTGGGGGGGGCTAGCCGGGGAGCTGTTTTTT.